Following are 16 T cell receptor beta chains from one sample sequenced in a study of blood T cell repertoires in COVID-19. Profiled with immunoSEQ multiplex PCR; TCRdb holds only in-frame clones, not every one. The table has roughly 250,000 clones, more than 85% seen once. The sequenced material came from PBMCs or T cells enriched from blood (not recorded which). Receptor source: a woman aged 45 to 65 who had recovered from COVID-19.

In regard to this clone: The sample contains more than one DNA sequence encoding this CDR3. This chain connects TRBV6-5 to TRBJ1-1; D remains ambiguous. The V and J ends lost 5 bases and 0 bases respectively, with 10 bases between them. CDR3 size: 14 residues. Germline values: CDR1 MNHEY, CDR2 SVGAGI. CDR3 sequence: CASSRGLMNTEAFF. The CDR3 DNA is TGTGCCAGCAGTCGCGGACTGATGAACACTGAAGCTTTCTTT.

This chain uses TRBV5-6 with TRBJ2-1, with D maybe TRBD1 (5 bases). Between the trimmed V and J ends, which lost 1 base and 2 bases, there was a span of 16 bases. Germline V lookup: CDR1 SGHDT, CDR2 YYEEEE. CDR3 length: 17 residues. The CDR3 here is CASSLNLGVGAYNEQFF. In nucleotides, the CDR3 is TGTGCCAGCAGCTTGAACTTAGGAGTAGGGGCCTACAATGAGCAGTTCTTC. Full variable domain (rest looked up from reference TRBV5-6 and TRBJ2-1): DAGVTQSPTHLIKTRGQQVTLRCSPKSGHDTVSWYQQALGQGPQFIFQYYEEEERQRGNFPDRFSGHQFPNYSSELNVNALLLGDSALYLCASSLNLGVGAYNEQFFGPGTRLTVL.

The rearrangement links TRBV30 to TRBJ1-2; no clear D. The CDR3 extends over 11 amino acids. Germline V gives CDR1 GTSNPN, CDR2 SVGIG (reference sequence). Trimming removed 5 bases from V and 0 bases from J, with 4 bases in between. CDR3 region: CAWDTNYGYTF. In DNA, the CDR3 is TGTGCCTGGGACACTAACTATGGCTACACCTTC. The full variable domain, in which reference TRBV30 and TRBJ1-2 provide the parts outside the CDR3, is SQTIHQWPATLVQPVGSPLSLECTVEGTSNPNLYWYRQAAGRGLQLLFYSVGIGQISSEVPQNLSASRPQDRQFILSSKKLLLSDSGFYLCAWDTNYGYTFGSGTRLTVV.

The chain has TRBV19 and TRBJ2-6; 11 bases are shared with TRBD1. This CDR3 spans 18 amino acids. J lost 0 bases, V lost 7 bases, and 8 bases had no gene match. Germline V gene data show CDR1 as LNHDA and CDR2 as SQIVND (reference sequence). In nucleotides, the CDR3 is TGTGCCAGTAATCCGGGACAGGGGGTACACTCTGGGGCCAACGTCCTGACTTTC. Amino acid sequence: CASNPGQGVHSGANVLTF.

V usage is TRBV7-9 and J usage is TRBJ2-5; tentatively, D is TRBD2 (5 bases). Trimming removed 5 bases at V and 11 bases at J, with 21 bases between. The CDR3 length is 14 residues. Germline V gives CDR1 SEHNR, CDR2 FQNEAQ (reference sequence). CDR3 in amino acids: CASSPTEGLGSQYF. DNA for the CDR3: TGTGCCAGCAGCCCTACTGAGGGTCTGGGGTCTCAGTACTTC.

V and J are TRBV19 and TRBJ1-1; D might be TRBD1 (5 bases). The CDR3 loop spans 12 amino acids. Germline CDR1 and CDR2: LNHDA and SQIVND (reference sequence). Trimming stripped 7 bases from V and 5 bases from J, with 11 bases between. CDR3 nucleotides: TGTGCCAGTACGGTCCGGGGGACTGAAGCTTTCTTT. This translates into CASTVRGTEAFF.

The genes are TRBV12-3 or TRBV12-4 and TRBJ1-1; no clear D gene. This CDR3 has 12 residues. The V end was cut by 5 bases, the J end by 10 bases, with 14 bases between. For the CDR3, the DNA is TGTGCCAGCAGTCGTATCAATACTTCAGCTTTCTTT. Protein: CASSRINTSAFF.

This clone has just one count. The chain employs TRBV28 and TRBJ2-2, with 14 bases fitting TRBD2. Germline V gives CDR1 MDHEN, CDR2 SYDVKM. The trim removed 6 bases at V and 6 bases at J, leaving 12 bases unmatched. CDR3 length: 18 residues. CDR3 DNA: TGTGCCAGCAGCGCGGGGGGGACTAGCGGGAGAGGGGCCGGGGAGCTGTTTTTT. Amino acid sequence: CASSAGGTSGRGAGELFF. The full variable domain, completed using reference TRBV28 and TRBJ2-2, is DVKVTQSSRYLVKRTGEKVFLECVQDMDHENMFWYRQDPGLGLRLIYFSYDVKMKEKGDIPEGYSVSREKKERFSLILESASTNQTSMYLCASSAGGTSGRGAGELFFGEGSRLTVL.

This clone was observed a handful of times. V gene TRBV7-3 combines with J gene TRBJ2-2; 10 nucleotides match TRBD2. Trimming took 5 bases from V and 6 from J; bases not matched to a gene: 3. Per germline, CDR1 SGHTA and CDR2 FQGTGA. The CDR3 has 14 amino acids. CDR3 in amino acids: CASSQLAGAGELFF. CDR3 coding DNA: TGTGCCAGCAGCCAGCTAGCGGGAGCCGGGGAGCTGTTTTTT.

The chain employs TRBV15 and TRBJ2-7; 9 positions agree with TRBD1. The germline gives CDR1 LNHNV, CDR2 YYDKDF (reference sequence). V shed 3 bases, J shed 5 bases, and the junction held 11 bases outside the gene matches. The CDR3 length is 16 residues. CDR3 in DNA: TGTGCCACCAGCAGTGCCGGGACAGGGAAAACCCACGAGCAGTACTTC. Protein: CATSSAGTGKTHEQYF.

This clone came up once. V usage is TRBV28 and J usage is TRBJ1-2; unclear D gene. In germline, CDR1 is MDHEN, CDR2 SYDVKM. The CDR3 spans 16 residues. Trimming shortened V by 5 bases and J by 4 bases, and 20 bases separated the two germline ends. CDR3 amino acids: CASSPPRIWEGYGYTF. CDR3 in DNA: TGTGCCAGCAGTCCCCCGAGAATCTGGGAGGGCTATGGCTACACCTTC.

The chain combines TRBV10-1 with TRBJ2-2, with 8 bases identical to TRBD1. The CDR3 totals 17 residues. Germline CDR1 and CDR2: WNHNN and SYGVQD (reference sequence). V shed 2 bases, J shed 4 bases, and the junction held 9 bases outside the gene matches. DNA for the CDR3: TGCGCCAGCAGTGAGGGGTCCGGGACAGGCTTCACCGGGGAGCTGTTTTTT. Its protein product is CASSEGSGTGFTGELFF.

The rearrangement links TRBV14 to TRBJ1-1; D may be TRBD1 (5 bases). This CDR3 contains 13 residues. V was pared by 5 bases and J by 3 bases, with 10 bases between. From germline, CDR1 is SGHDN and CDR2 FVKESK. The CDR3 region is CASSKQDYTEAFF. CDR3 coding DNA: TGTGCCAGCAGCAAACAGGATTACACTGAAGCTTTCTTT.

The chain combines TRBV2 with TRBJ2-7, with 10 bases that match TRBD2. CDR3 length: 15 amino acids. Germline CDR1 reads SNHLY; CDR2 reads FYNNEI. Trimming at V came to 1 base and at J to 3 bases, leaving 3 bases not matched to a gene. CDR3 protein: CASSEETSGYYEQYF. The CDR3 coding sequence is TGTGCCAGCAGTGAAGAGACTAGCGGGTACTACGAGCAGTACTTC.

The V and J genes are TRBV6-5 and TRBJ1-6; D is uncertain. The V end was cut by 5 bases, the J end by 0 bases, with 5 bases between. The CDR3 contains 14 residues. Germline lookup yields CDR1 MNHEY and CDR2 SVGAGI. CDR3 region: CASSPSSYNSPLHF. The CDR3 DNA sequence: TGTGCCAGCAGTCCTAGCTCCTATAATTCACCCCTCCACTTT.

The chain carries TRBV3-1 (or the pseudogene TRBV3-2) and TRBJ2-7, with 7 positions matching TRBD2. The V segment lost 1 base and the J segment 2 bases; nucleotides outside the gene matches: 8. This CDR3 comprises 16 residues. Germline lookup yields CDR1 LGHDT and CDR2 YNNKEL (reference sequence). Here the CDR3 reads CASSQGAGTTAYEQYF. The CDR3 DNA reads as TGTGCCAGCAGCCAAGGGGCCGGGACTACGGCCTACGAGCAGTACTTC.